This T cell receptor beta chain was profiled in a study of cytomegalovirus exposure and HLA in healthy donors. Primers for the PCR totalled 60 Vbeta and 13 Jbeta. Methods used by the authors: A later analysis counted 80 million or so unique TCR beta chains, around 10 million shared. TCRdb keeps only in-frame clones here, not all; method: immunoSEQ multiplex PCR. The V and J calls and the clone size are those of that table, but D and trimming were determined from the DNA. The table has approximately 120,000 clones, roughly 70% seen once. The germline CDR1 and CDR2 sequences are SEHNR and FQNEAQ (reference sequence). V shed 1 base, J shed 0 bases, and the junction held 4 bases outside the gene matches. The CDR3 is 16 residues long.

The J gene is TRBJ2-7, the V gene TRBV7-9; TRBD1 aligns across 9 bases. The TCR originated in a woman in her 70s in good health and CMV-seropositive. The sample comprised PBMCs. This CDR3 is CASSLEGTGNSYEQYF. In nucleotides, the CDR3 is TGTGCCAGCAGCTTAGAGGGGACAGGGAACTCCTACGAGCAGTACTTC.